A selection of T cell receptor beta chains follows, all from one sample in a study of OX40 agonist ivuxolimab in advanced cancers. The protocol was immunoSEQ multiplex PCR, while the TCRdb copy is restricted to in-frame clones and leaves out a portion. The profile shows 70,000 or so clones, over 60% of them singletons. This sample comprised CD4+ or CD8+ T cells sorted from blood, obtained in a trial of the OX40 agonist ivuxolimab. All receptors come from an adult with an advanced solid tumor such as melanoma, head and neck, liver or kidney cancer. The conserved cysteine and the conserved F or W are not part of the CDR3 here. A D gene is named only where the DNA matches it firmly.

j_call d_call v_call cdr3_length cdr3_aa
TRBJ2-3 TRBD2 TRBV11-3 14 ASSPGGRGGTDTQY
TRBJ1-2 - TRBV30 13 SPHPSGGRGNGYT
TRBJ2-2 - TRBV29-1 10 SAQTSTGELF
TRBJ2-1 - TRBV10-1 11 ASSDPTSWEQF
TRBJ2-2 - TRBV21-1 14 ASSKGGQGHTGELF
TRBJ2-7 TRBD1 TRBV2 11 ASRGQGADEQY
TRBJ2-7 TRBD2 TRBV5-1 13 ASSLEPGLAYEQY
TRBJ2-2 - TRBV7-2 12 ASSLGRNTGELF
TRBJ1-2 TRBD1 TRBV7-9 13 ASSFGQGADYGYT
TRBJ2-5 - TRBV5-1 10 ASSFLGETQY
TRBJ2-4 TRBD2 TRBV2 12 ASSPSGAKNIQY
TRBJ2-5 TRBD1 TRBV25-1 12 ASSHTGGGETQY
TRBJ2-1 TRBD2 TRBV14 11 ASSQGGGGEQF
TRBJ2-1 - TRBV7-2 13 ASSLRAAAYNEQF
TRBJ2-2 - TRBV1 15 TSSQDNFRLNTGELF
TRBJ2-5 - TRBV19 11 ASSNSRQETQY
TRBJ1-2 - TRBV2 13 ASSGPTGGSSGYT
TRBJ2-5 - TRBV27 11 ASSLLRGETQY
TRBJ2-2 TRBD1 TRBV5-6 13 ASSYGTGGTGELF
TRBJ1-2 - TRBV11-2 12 ASSPSRDPYGYT
TRBJ1-1 - TRBV6-5 13 ASSPRGGSVTEAF
TRBJ1-3 - TRBV5-1 13 ASSVTGDSGNTIY
TRBJ1-2 TRBD1 TRBV5-8 12 ASGGQGRGYGYT
TRBJ2-7 - TRBV25-1 13 ASSDPGTTSYEQY
TRBJ2-7 TRBD2 TRBV4-2 17 ASSQDPPSGGGRSYEQY
TRBJ2-1 - TRBV18 13 ASSPPASFGNEQF
TRBJ2-3 - TRBV11-3 14 ASTRRVEGNTDTQY
TRBJ2-1 - TRBV5-1 15 ASSPGSSSTTYNEQF
TRBJ2-1 TRBD2 TRBV7-9 15 ASSPKGAGGSYNEQF
TRBJ2-5 TRBD1 TRBV19 11 ASSPRGQETQY
TRBJ2-5 TRBD2 TRBV6-1 13 ASSETLAGEETQY
TRBJ1-4 - TRBV18 13 ASRYGDGLNEKLF
TRBJ2-2 - TRBV25-1 11 ASTGLNTGELF
TRBJ2-5 - TRBV18 11 ASSSGFQETQY
TRBJ2-1 - TRBV5-4 15 ASSLAGIAFGRNEQF
TRBJ2-1 - TRBV5-1 12 ASREGGLYNEQF
TRBJ1-2 - TRBV20-1 9 SAPGGYGYT
TRBJ2-4 - TRBV28 14 ASTAGGGLAKNIQY
TRBJ2-7 - TRBV5-3 10 ARSFCRGEQY
TRBJ2-1 TRBD2 TRBV11-2 13 ASSEELAGLGEQF
TRBJ2-7 TRBD2 TRBV5-4 15 ASSNQQLAGVFHEQY
TRBJ1-2 - TRBV4-1 13 ASSDPSGTRYGYT